This T cell receptor beta chain was documented in a study of blood T cell repertoires in COVID-19. Study-wide background: There were acute and convalescent COVID-19 samples, and they came from the United States, Italy and Spain. Sample material is recorded as cDNA or gDNA derived from T cells, B-cell-depleted T cells, or PBMCs.

Source study methods: It was from reference gene primer amplification that nucleated cell counts were estimated. The table came from immunoSEQ multiplex PCR; TCRdb's copy has only in-frame clones and leaves some out. V, J and clone size derive from that table, while D and trimming were established from the DNA sequence. This table has 45,000 or so clones, about 88% appearing once. Germline trimming cut 3 bases from V and 4 bases from J; bases unmatched to any gene: 4. The CDR3 has 15 residues. The germline V gene has CDR1 MGHDK and CDR2 SYGVNS. The V and J genes are TRBV25-1 and TRBJ1-2; 11 nucleotides match TRBD1. Sample: peripheral blood. This receptor was identified in an older man with active COVID-19. The CDR3 is CASSESGTGGYGYTF. The CDR3 DNA reads TGTGCCAGCAGTGAGTCCGGGACAGGGGGCTATGGCTACACCTTC.